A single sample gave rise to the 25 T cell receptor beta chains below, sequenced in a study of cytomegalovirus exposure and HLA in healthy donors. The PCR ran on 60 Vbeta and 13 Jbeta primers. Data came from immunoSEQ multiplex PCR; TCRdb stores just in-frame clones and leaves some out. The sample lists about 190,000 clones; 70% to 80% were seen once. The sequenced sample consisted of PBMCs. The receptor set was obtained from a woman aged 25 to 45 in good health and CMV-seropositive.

This CDR3 reads CASRLAGGPDEQFF. CDR3 sequence (DNA): TGTGCCAGCAGACTAGCGGGGGGGCCCGATGAGCAGTTCTTC. J is TRBJ2-1 and V is TRBV28, with 13 nucleotides matching TRBD2. This CDR3 comprises 14 residues. Trimming at V came to 6 bases and at J to 8 bases, leaving 4 bases not matched to a gene. Germline V gene lookup returns CDR1 MDHEN and CDR2 SYDVKM.

The CDR3 region is CASSQDQGYGYTF. CDR3 bases: TGCGCCAGCAGCCAAGATCAGGGCTATGGCTACACCTTC. This chain joins TRBV4-3 and TRBJ1-2; D possibly corresponds to TRBD1 (5 bases). The V gene's germline CDR1 is LGHNA and CDR2 YSLEER. The CDR3 is 13 residues long. With 0 bases removed from V and 4 bases from J, the gap between germline ends came to 6 bases.

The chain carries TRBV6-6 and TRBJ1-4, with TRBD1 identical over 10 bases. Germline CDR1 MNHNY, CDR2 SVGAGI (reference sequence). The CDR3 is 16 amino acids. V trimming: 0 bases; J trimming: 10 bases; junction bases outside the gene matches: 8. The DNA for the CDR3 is TGTGCCAGCAGTTACTCGAAGGGACAGGGGATGGGAAAACTGTTTTTT. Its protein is CASSYSKGQGMGKLFF.

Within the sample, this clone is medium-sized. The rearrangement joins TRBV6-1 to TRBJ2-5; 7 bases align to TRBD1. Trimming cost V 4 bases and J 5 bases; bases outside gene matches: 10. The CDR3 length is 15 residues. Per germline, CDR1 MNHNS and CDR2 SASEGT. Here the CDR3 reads CASSVLDRPGETQYF. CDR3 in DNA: TGTGCCAGCAGTGTATTGGACAGGCCGGGGGAGACCCAGTACTTC.

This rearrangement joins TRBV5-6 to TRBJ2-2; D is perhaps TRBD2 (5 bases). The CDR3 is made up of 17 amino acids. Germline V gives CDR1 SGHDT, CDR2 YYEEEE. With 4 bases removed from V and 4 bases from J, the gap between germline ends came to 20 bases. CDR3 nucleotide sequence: TGTGCCAGCAGCGCCAAAAAAGGACTGCGAGGCACCGGGGAGCTGTTTTTT. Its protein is CASSAKKGLRGTGELFF.

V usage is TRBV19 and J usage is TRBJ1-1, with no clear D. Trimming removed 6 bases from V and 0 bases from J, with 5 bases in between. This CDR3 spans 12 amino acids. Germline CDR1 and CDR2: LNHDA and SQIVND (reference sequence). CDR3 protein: CASSRVNTEAFF. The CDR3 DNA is TGTGCCAGTAGCCGGGTGAACACTGAAGCTTTCTTT. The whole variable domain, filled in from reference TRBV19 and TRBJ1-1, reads DGGITQSPKYLFRKEGQNVTLSCEQNLNHDAMYWYRQDPGQGLRLIYYSQIVNDFQKGDIAEGYSVSREKKESFPLTVTSAQKNPTAFYLCASSRVNTEAFFGQGTRLTVV.

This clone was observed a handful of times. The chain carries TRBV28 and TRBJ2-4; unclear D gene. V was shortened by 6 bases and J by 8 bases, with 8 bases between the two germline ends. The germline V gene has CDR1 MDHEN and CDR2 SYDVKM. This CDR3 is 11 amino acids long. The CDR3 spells CASRAEDIQYF. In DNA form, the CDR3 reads TGTGCCAGCAGGGCAGAGGACATTCAGTACTTC. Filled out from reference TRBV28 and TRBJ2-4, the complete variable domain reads DVKVTQSSRYLVKRTGEKVFLECVQDMDHENMFWYRQDPGLGLRLIYFSYDVKMKEKGDIPEGYSVSREKKERFSLILESASTNQTSMYLCASRAEDIQYFGAGTRLSVL.

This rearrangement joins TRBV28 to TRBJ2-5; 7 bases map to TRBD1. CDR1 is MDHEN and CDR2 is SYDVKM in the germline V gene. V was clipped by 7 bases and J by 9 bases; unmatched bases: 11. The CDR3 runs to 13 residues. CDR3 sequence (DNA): TGTGCCAGCACGTCGACAGGGCTGAGGGCCCAGTACTTC. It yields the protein CASTSTGLRAQYF.

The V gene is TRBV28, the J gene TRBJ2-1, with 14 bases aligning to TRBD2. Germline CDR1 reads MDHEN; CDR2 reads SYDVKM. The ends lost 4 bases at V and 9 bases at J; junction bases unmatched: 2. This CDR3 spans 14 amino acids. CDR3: CASSSGTSGGEQFF. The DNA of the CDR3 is TGTGCCAGCAGTTCCGGGACTAGCGGGGGTGAGCAGTTCTTC.

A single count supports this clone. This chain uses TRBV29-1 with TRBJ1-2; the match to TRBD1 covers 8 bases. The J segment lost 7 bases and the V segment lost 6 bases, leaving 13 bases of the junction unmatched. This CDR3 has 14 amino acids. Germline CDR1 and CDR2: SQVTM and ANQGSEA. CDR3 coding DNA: TGCAGCGTGGTGGGTCGGACAGGGATGGTTGGCTACACCTTC. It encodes CSVVGRTGMVGYTF.

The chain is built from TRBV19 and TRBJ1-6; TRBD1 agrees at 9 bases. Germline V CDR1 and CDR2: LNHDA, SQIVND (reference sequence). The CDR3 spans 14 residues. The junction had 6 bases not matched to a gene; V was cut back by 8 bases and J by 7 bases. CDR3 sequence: CASGRTGVNSPLHF. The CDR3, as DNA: TGTGCCAGTGGGAGGACAGGGGTAAATTCACCCCTCCACTTT.

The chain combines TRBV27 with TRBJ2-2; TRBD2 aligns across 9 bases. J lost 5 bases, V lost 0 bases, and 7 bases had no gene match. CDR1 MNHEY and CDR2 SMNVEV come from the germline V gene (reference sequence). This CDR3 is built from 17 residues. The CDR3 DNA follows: TGTGCCAGCAGTTTATCTTTAGCGGGGGTCCAGACCGGGGAGCTGTTTTTT. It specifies CASSLSLAGVQTGELFF.

The CDR3 bases are TGTGCCAGCAGATCCCCGGGACACGGGGACTACGAGCAGTACTTC. Translated: CASRSPGHGDYEQYF. The chain is built from TRBV11-2 and TRBJ2-7, with a tentative D call TRBD1 (6 bases). There are 15 residues in the CDR3. Germline V gene data show CDR1 as SGHAT and CDR2 as FQNNGV. V lost 6 bases, J lost 3 bases, and 18 bases lay in between.

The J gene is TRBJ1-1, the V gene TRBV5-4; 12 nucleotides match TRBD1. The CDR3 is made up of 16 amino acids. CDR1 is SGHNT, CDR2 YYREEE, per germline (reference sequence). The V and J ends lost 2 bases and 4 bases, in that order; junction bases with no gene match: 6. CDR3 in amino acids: CASSFPGTGGFTEAFF. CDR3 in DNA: TGTGCCAGCAGCTTCCCCGGGACAGGGGGCTTCACTGAAGCTTTCTTT.

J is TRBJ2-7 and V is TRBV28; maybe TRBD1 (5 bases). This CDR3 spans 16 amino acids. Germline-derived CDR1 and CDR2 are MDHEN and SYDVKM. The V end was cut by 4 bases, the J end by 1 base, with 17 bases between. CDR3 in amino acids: CASSWIQTGPSYEQYF. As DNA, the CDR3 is TGTGCCAGCAGTTGGATCCAAACAGGTCCTTCCTACGAGCAGTACTTC.

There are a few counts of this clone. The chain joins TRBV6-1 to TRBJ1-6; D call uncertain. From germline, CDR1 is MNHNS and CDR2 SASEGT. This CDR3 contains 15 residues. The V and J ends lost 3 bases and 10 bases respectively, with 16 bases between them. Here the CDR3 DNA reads TGTGCCAGCAGTGAGGCAGCTGGGAGAGAGTCACCCCTCCACTTT. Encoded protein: CASSEAAGRESPLHF.

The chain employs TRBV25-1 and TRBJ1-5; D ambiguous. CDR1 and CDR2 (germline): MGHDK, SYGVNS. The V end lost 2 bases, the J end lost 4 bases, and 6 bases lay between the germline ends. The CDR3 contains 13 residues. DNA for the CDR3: TGTGCCAGCAGTGAAAGCGGGAATCAGCCCCAGCATTTT. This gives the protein CASSESGNQPQHF. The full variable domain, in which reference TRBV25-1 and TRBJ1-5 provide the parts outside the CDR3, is EADIYQTPRYLVIGTGKKITLECSQTMGHDKMYWYQQDPGMELHLIHYSYGVNSTEKGDLSSESTVSRIRTEHFPLTLESARPSHTSQYLCASSESGNQPQHFGDGTRLSIL.

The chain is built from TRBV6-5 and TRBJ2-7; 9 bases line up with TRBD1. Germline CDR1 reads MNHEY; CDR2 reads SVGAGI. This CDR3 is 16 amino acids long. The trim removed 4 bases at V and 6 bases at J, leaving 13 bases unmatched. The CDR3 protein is CASSLSPGTGFAEQYF. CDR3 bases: TGTGCCAGCAGTTTATCCCCCGGGACAGGGTTCGCCGAGCAGTACTTC.

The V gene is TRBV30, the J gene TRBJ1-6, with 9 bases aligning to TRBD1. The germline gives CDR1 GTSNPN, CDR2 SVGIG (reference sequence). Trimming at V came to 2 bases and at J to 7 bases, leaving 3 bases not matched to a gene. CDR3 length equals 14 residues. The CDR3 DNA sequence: TGTGCCTGGAGTACCGGGACAGGGAATTCACCCCTCCACTTT. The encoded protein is CAWSTGTGNSPLHF.

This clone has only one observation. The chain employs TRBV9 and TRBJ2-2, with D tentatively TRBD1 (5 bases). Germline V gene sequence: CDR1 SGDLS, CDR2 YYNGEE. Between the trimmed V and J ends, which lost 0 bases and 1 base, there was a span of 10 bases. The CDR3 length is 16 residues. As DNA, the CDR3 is TGTGCCAGCAGCGTAGACAGGACGCTGAACACCGGGGAGCTGTTTTTT. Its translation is CASSVDRTLNTGELFF.

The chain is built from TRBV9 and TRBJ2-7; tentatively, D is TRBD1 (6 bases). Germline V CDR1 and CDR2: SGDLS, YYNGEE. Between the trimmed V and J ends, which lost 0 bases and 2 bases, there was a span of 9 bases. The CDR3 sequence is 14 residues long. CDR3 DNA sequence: TGTGCCAGCAGCGTAGACAGGGTAACCTACGAGCAGTACTTC. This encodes CASSVDRVTYEQYF.

The CDR3 region is CASSLTGGGNTIYF. The DNA for the CDR3 is TGCGCCAGCAGCTTGACAGGGGGAGGAAACACCATATATTTT. This chain links TRBV5-1 with TRBJ1-3; 8 bases fit TRBD1. CDR1 is SGHRS and CDR2 is YFSETQ in the germline V gene. CDR3 length: 14 amino acids. The trim removed 1 base at V and 4 bases at J, leaving 1 base unmatched.

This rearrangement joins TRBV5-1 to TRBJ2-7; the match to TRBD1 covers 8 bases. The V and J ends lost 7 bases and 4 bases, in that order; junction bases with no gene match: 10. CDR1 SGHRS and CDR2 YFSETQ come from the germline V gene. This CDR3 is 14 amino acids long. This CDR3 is CASSSGTGDYEQYF. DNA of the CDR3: TGCGCCAGCTCCTCCGGGACAGGTGATTACGAGCAGTACTTC.

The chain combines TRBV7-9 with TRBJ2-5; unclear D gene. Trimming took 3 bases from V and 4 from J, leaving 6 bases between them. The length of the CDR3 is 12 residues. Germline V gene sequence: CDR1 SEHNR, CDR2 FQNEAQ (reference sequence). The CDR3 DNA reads TGTGCCAGCAGCTTTGAGGTAGAGACCCAGTACTTC. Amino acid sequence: CASSFEVETQYF.

This CDR3 is CSTGQVYNEQFF. In DNA form, the CDR3 reads TGCAGCACCGGACAGGTTTACAATGAGCAGTTCTTC. This chain uses TRBV29-1 with TRBJ2-1, with TRBD1 matching over 7 bases. The CDR3 sequence is 12 residues long. Germline-derived CDR1 and CDR2 are SQVTM and ANQGSEA. Trimming took 8 bases from V and 4 from J; bases not matched to a gene: 5.